The sequence of this TCR beta chain was determined in a study of blood T cell repertoires in COVID-19. CDR1 and CDR2 (germline): SNHLY, FYNNEI. The V segment lost 5 bases and the J segment 7 bases; nucleotides outside the gene matches: 11. The CDR3 covers 15 residues. The assay was immunoSEQ multiplex PCR, and TCRdb's table has in-frame clones only and misses some. The sample records 200,000 to 250,000 clones, about 78% being singletons. The chain is built from TRBV2 and TRBJ1-1, with TRBD1 identical over 9 bases. The material sequenced was peripheral blood. The TCR originated in a woman aged 70 to 79 with acute or convalescent COVID-19. For the CDR3, the DNA is TGTGCCAGCAGTTTGGACAGGGGCGGACGTAATGAAGCTTTCTTT. Its translation: CASSLDRGGRNEAFF.